This record looks at one T cell receptor beta chain sequence and its context. Its antigen is still unknown. Chemo-refractory metastatic non-small-cell lung cancer patients received focal radiation with ipilimumab CTLA-4 blockade. TCRdb's table, derived via immunoSEQ multiplex PCR, lists solely in-frame clones and lacks some. The data contain approximately 78,000 clones, around 73% of them singletons. This specimen belongs to a study of radiotherapy plus CTLA-4 blockade in lung cancer. Study-level information: Disease control reached more than 30%, with objective responses in approximately 17%.

Unmatched junction bases numbered 7, after V lost 5 bases and J lost 5 bases. The CDR3 contains 15 residues. CDR1 and CDR2 from the germline V gene are MNHEY and SVGAGI. Findings and caveats of the study: TCR clones of tumor origin grew in blood after radiotherapy plus ipilimumab. Response was reportedly best predicted by early blood T cell clone dynamics, with interferon-beta.

Material: peripheral blood, obtained from a patient treated with radiotherapy plus ipilimumab. V usage is TRBV6-5 and J usage is TRBJ2-3; TRBD2 matches 10 bases. The sequence was obtained from a human donor with non-small cell lung cancer who had a complete response to radiotherapy plus ipilimumab. The CDR3, as DNA: TGTGCCAGCAGTCGGAGCGGGGGGGCCGGAGATACGCAGTATTTT. Its translation is CASSRSGGAGDTQYF.